A single sample gave rise to the 2 T cell receptor beta chains below, sequenced in a study of lymphopenia after photon versus proton radiotherapy. Clones were sequenced by immunoSEQ multiplex PCR, and TCRdb holds only the in-frame ones, with some missing. The sample has tens of thousands of clones, about 81% seen once; the top ten hold around 2%. The source material was peripheral blood, sampled from a patient treated with proton-based radiotherapy. These receptors all come from a man in his fifties or sixties with pancreatic cancer.

This chain connects TRBV5-4 to TRBJ2-2; tentative D call: TRBD1 (6 bases). The CDR3 covers 15 residues. Trimming stripped 4 bases from V and 4 bases from J, with 14 bases between. CDR1 and CDR2 from the germline V gene are SGHNT and YYREEE (reference sequence). CDR3 region: CASSPRQETTGELFF. The DNA for the CDR3 is TGTGCCAGCAGCCCAAGACAGGAAACCACCGGGGAGCTGTTTTTT.

The gene calls are TRBV28 and TRBJ1-1, with D unclear. Trimming cost V 5 bases and J 3 bases, with 10 bases left between them. Germline V gene lookup returns CDR1 MDHEN and CDR2 SYDVKM. The CDR3 loop spans 13 amino acids. CDR3 DNA: TGTGCCAGCAGTCGCTGGAGGGACACTGAAGCTTTCTTT. Translating gives CASSRWRDTEAFF.